The next 15 T cell receptor beta chains were all read from a single sample in a study of coeliac disease (dated by TCRdb to the early 2020s). Libraries were prepared through the immunoSEQ multiplex PCR assay. Here the immuneACCESS table is served through TCRdb, limited to in-frame sequences with V and J called. Missing clones are a known gap in these copies; in checked studies unresolved V genes cover under half, and the rest lacks a known reason. This sample gives 6,000 to 8,000 clones in total; about two thirds of them show up just once. The ten largest clones capture 5.5% to 7.5% of the sample. The source material was lamina propria lymphocytes from the gut. The sample's cell subset or site label, in plain terms: lamina propria cell (LPC) fraction of small intestinal biopsy. The receptors here all came from a man in his thirties or forties with celiac disease.

This clone was detected a few times. V and J are TRBV7-6 and TRBJ2-1, with 7 bases aligning to TRBD2. V was clipped by 0 bases and J by 8 bases; unmatched bases: 4. The V gene's germline CDR1 is SGHVS and CDR2 FNYEAQ. The CDR3 runs to 14 residues. This CDR3 is CASSLAGLVYEQFF. The CDR3 DNA reads as TGTGCCAGCAGCTTAGCAGGACTAGTGTATGAGCAGTTCTTC.

This sequence joins TRBV4-2 and TRBJ2-5; 9 bases are shared with TRBD2. The CDR3 length is 15 residues. After removal of 1 base from V and 5 bases from J, the junction contained 5 bases not matched to a gene. From germline, CDR1 is LGHNA and CDR2 YNFKEQ. The chain's CDR3 is CASSQGGLARETQYF. In DNA, the CDR3 is TGTGCCAGCAGCCAAGGCGGACTAGCGAGGGAGACCCAGTACTTC.

This chain uses TRBV7-9 with TRBJ1-2; D is ambiguous. The CDR3 is 13 amino acids. The germline V gene has CDR1 SEHNR and CDR2 FQNEAQ (reference sequence). The V and J ends lost 1 base and 8 bases respectively, with 11 bases between them. CDR3 amino acids: CASSLVPPRGYTF. In nucleotides, the CDR3 is TGTGCCAGCAGCTTAGTACCACCTAGAGGCTACACCTTC.

The rearrangement uses TRBV7-9 and TRBJ2-2; the D gene is possibly TRBD1 (6 bases). There are 17 residues in the CDR3. Trimming stripped 5 bases from V and 3 bases from J, with 19 bases between. CDR1 and CDR2 (germline): SEHNR, FQNEAQ (reference sequence). The CDR3 bases are TGTGCCAGCAGCCTCCGAGGCTCAGGGGTCCACACCGGGGAGCTGTTTTTT. Translation: CASSLRGSGVHTGELFF.

This clone turned up a few times. The rearrangement uses TRBV7-9 and TRBJ1-4, with D possibly matching TRBD1 (6 bases). CDR1 SEHNR and CDR2 FQNEAQ come from the germline V gene (reference sequence). The V and J ends lost 5 bases and 7 bases respectively, with 14 bases between them. This CDR3 comprises 14 residues. CDR3 nucleotide sequence: TGTGCCAGCAGCGTCACAGGGTACCTTGAAAAACTGTTTTTT. Translating it yields CASSVTGYLEKLFF.

The chain joins TRBV15 to TRBJ2-4; D may be TRBD1 (6 bases). V was trimmed by 5 bases and J by 1 base, leaving 12 bases between them. The CDR3 spans 15 residues. The germline gives CDR1 LNHNV, CDR2 YYDKDF (reference sequence). CDR3: CATSGGKGAKNIQYF. The CDR3 coding sequence is TGTGCCACCAGCGGGGGCAAGGGGGCCAAAAACATTCAGTACTTC.

This clone was detected only once. The rearrangement joins TRBV5-4 to TRBJ1-2; possibly TRBD1 for D (5 bases). Deletions cut 2 bases from V and 6 bases from J, with 14 bases between. The CDR3 totals 14 residues. Germline V gene lookup returns CDR1 SGHNT and CDR2 YYREEE (reference sequence). The chain's CDR3 is CASSFREETHGYTF. The CDR3 DNA follows: TGTGCCAGCAGCTTCAGGGAAGAGACGCATGGCTACACCTTC.

The chain joins TRBV28 to TRBJ1-3; 7 bases agree with TRBD1. V was clipped by 5 bases and J by 4 bases; unmatched bases: 11. Germline V gene lookup returns CDR1 MDHEN and CDR2 SYDVKM. This CDR3 spans 16 amino acids. The CDR3 loop reads CASSPDRRVRGNTIYF. As DNA, the CDR3 is TGTGCCAGCAGTCCGGACAGGAGAGTTCGGGGAAACACCATATATTTT.

The chain joins TRBV2 to TRBJ2-5; possible D gene TRBD2, 6 bases. This CDR3 comprises 14 residues. V lost 6 bases and J 2 bases, leaving 13 bases between the germline ends. Germline V lookup: CDR1 SNHLY, CDR2 FYNNEI. The DNA of the CDR3 is TGTGCCAGCAGAGGGACTTCCATGCAAGAGACCCAGTACTTC. Translation gives CASRGTSMQETQYF.

The chain recombines TRBV5-1 with TRBJ2-5; 12 nucleotides line up with TRBD2. V trimming: 7 bases; J trimming: 1 base; junction bases outside the gene matches: 11. This CDR3 comprises 17 residues. Germline CDR1 is SGHRS and CDR2 is YFSETQ. The CDR3 nucleotides are TGCGCCAGCCACGGGGATACTAGCGGGGGGCCCCAAGAGACCCAGTACTTC. Protein product: CASHGDTSGGPQETQYF.

The chain uses TRBV10-2 and TRBJ1-3, with TRBD1 matching over 8 bases. Looked up from germline, CDR1 is WSHSY and CDR2 is SAAADI. The CDR3 spans 17 residues. The junction had 8 bases not matched to a gene; V was cut back by 3 bases and J by 1 base. The CDR3 loop is CASSELRGRTSGNTIYF. The CDR3 DNA is TGCGCCAGCAGTGAACTCAGGGGGCGGACTTCTGGAAACACCATATATTTT.

The CDR3: CASSTRGQFYEQYF. As DNA, the CDR3 is TGTGCCAGCAGTACCCGGGGACAGTTCTACGAGCAGTACTTC. This chain uses TRBV27 with TRBJ2-7; TRBD1 agrees at 7 bases. The length of the CDR3 is 14 residues. The V gene end was trimmed by 5 bases and the J gene end by 3 bases; junction bases not matched to a gene: 7. Germline assignment: CDR1 MNHEY and CDR2 SMNVEV (reference sequence).

The chain is built from TRBV9 and TRBJ1-6, with no clear D. In germline, CDR1 is SGDLS, CDR2 YYNGEE. Trimming cost V 0 bases and J 9 bases, with 13 bases left between them. The CDR3 has 15 residues. CDR3 DNA sequence: TGTGCCAGCAGCGTAGGGGATGAAGGGAGTTCACCCCTCCACTTT. It encodes CASSVGDEGSSPLHF.

The chain is built from TRBV10-2 and TRBJ1-2; a weak D match, TRBD1 (5 bases). The CDR3 contains 13 residues. Trimming took 6 bases from V and 3 from J, leaving 11 bases between them. Looked up from germline, CDR1 is WSHSY and CDR2 is SAAADI. The CDR3 protein is CASSPGVDYGYTF. The DNA for the CDR3 is TGCGCCAGCAGCCCGGGGGTGGACTATGGCTACACCTTC.

The J gene is TRBJ2-5, the V gene TRBV9, with D possibly TRBD2 on 5 matching bases. This CDR3 has 14 amino acids. Per the germline V gene, CDR1 is SGDLS and CDR2 is YYNGEE. V lost 1 base to trimming and J lost 4 bases, with 11 bases between them. In nucleotides, the CDR3 is TGTGCCAGCAGCGTAACACCAGAGGGAGAGACCCAGTACTTC. It yields the protein CASSVTPEGETQYF.